This T cell receptor (beta chain) was documented in a study of shared clonotypes between healthy human individuals. Study-level results: Generation probabilities were higher for clonotypes shared across all four sorted-subset donors than for unshared ones.

As for this clone: Its antigen remains unidentified.

CD8 cells classed as naive were CD45RO-negative and positively selected for CCR7, excluding terminally differentiated effector memory CD45RA+ cells. V was trimmed by 0 bases and J by 4 bases, leaving 8 bases between them. The CDR3 runs 14 residues. Germline V gene data show CDR1 as MNHEY and CDR2 as SMNVEV (reference sequence). TCRdb keeps only in-frame clones here, not all; method: immunoSEQ multiplex PCR. Of 1.5 million to 2.5 million clones in the sample, 85% to 95% are singletons; the top ten hold around 1.2%. The specimen was naive CD8+ T cells sorted from blood. The chain carries TRBV27 and TRBJ2-3, with D hard to call. The sequence was collected from a man between 18 and 35 years old in good health. The CDR3 sequence is CASSLSIYPDTQYF. For the CDR3, the DNA is TGTGCCAGCAGTTTATCGATTTACCCAGATACGCAGTATTTT.